This TCR beta chain was observed in a study of blood T cell repertoires in COVID-19. Overall study: The samples span acute and convalescent COVID-19 from the United States, Italy and Spain. PBMCs, B-cell-depleted T cells, or T cells were the source of the cDNA or gDNA that made up the material.

This CDR3 comprises 13 residues. CDR1 and CDR2 from the germline V gene are SGHRS and YFSETQ. The ends lost 4 bases at V and 7 bases at J; junction bases unmatched: 5. Per the original data handling: Reference gene primer amplification gave estimated nucleated cell counts. Libraries were prepared by immunoSEQ multiplex PCR; TCRdb keeps only in-frame clonotypes and omits some of them. V, J and clone size are taken as reported in that table, and D and trimming were inferred from the DNA itself. Counted here are some 120,000 clones, roughly 80% occurring once; the ten biggest clones make up about 9.4%. This clone has just a few counts.

The chain has TRBV5-1 and TRBJ1-2, with 9 bases identical to TRBD1. The source of this sequence is a human donor in a cohort sampled during active COVID-19. Sequencing used peripheral blood. The CDR3 loop reads CASSAQGAGGYTF. The CDR3, as DNA: TGCGCCAGCAGCGCACAGGGGGCGGGTGGCTACACCTTC.